This T cell receptor beta chain stems from a study of cytomegalovirus exposure and HLA in healthy donors. Across the whole study: As an earlier analysis found, about 200 million T cells yielded over 95 million unique TCR beta sequences.

Vbeta (60) and Jbeta (13) primers were used in the PCR. Profiling relied on immunoSEQ multiplex PCR, and the TCRdb table lists in-frame clones only, not all of them. The data contain 170,000 or so clones, less than 90% of them seen just once; the ten biggest clones take up almost 2%. These donors, healthy bone marrow donors, were studied. The trim removed 5 bases at V and 2 bases at J, leaving 5 bases unmatched. Germline V gene data show CDR1 as SGHVS and CDR2 as FNYEAQ. The length of the CDR3 is 15 residues. Sequenced sample: PBMCs. This TCR was sampled from a woman under 30 in good health and CMV-seronegative. This chain uses TRBV7-6 with TRBJ2-3; 9 bases map to TRBD2. CDR3 nucleotide sequence: TGTGCCAGCAGCAACAGCGGGGGGTACACAGATACGCAGTATTTT. This sequence encodes CASSNSGGYTDTQYF.